This passage covers 3 T cell receptor beta chains from one sample sequenced in a study of CD8 T cells in Susac syndrome. When the RNA was reverse transcribed, random hexamers were used with an input of roughly 0.5 to 1 ug. MiXCR, run by TCRdb on the immunoSEQ multiplex PCR reads, gives a single entry per CDR3 protein. The sample carries over 150,000 distinct CDR3 sequences, about 96% recorded once. The sample taken for sequencing was CD4+ T cells from PBMCs. The receptors were gathered from a human donor with Susac syndrome.

CDR3 DNA: TGTGCCAGCAGCACCCAGGGGTCCTATAATTCACCCCTCCACTTT. This encodes CASSTQGSYNSPLHF. The rearrangement uses TRBV7-2 and TRBJ1-6, with D possibly matching TRBD1 (6 bases). Per germline, CDR1 SGHTA and CDR2 FQGNSA. The V gene lost 5 bases and the J gene lost 1 base, with 9 bases spanning the gap. CDR3 length equals 15 residues.

The chain links TRBV19 to TRBJ2-3; TRBD1 matches at 7 bases. After removal of 5 bases from V and 1 base from J, the junction contained 3 bases not matched to a gene. The CDR3 is 14 amino acids. Germline lookup yields CDR1 LNHDA and CDR2 SQIVND (reference sequence). This CDR3 reads CASSQTGGTDTQYF. The DNA for the CDR3 is TGTGCCAGTAGTCAAACAGGGGGCACAGATACGCAGTATTTT. The full variable domain, with the rest looked up from reference TRBV19 and TRBJ2-3, is DGGITQSPKYLFRKEGQNVTLSCEQNLNHDAMYWYRQDPGQGLRLIYYSQIVNDFQKGDIAEGYSVSREKKESFPLTVTSAQKNPTAFYLCASSQTGGTDTQYFGPGTRLTVL.

The gene calls are TRBV9 and TRBJ2-5; D assignment may be TRBD1 or TRBD2 (5 bases each). The CDR3 is 14 amino acids. CDR1 is SGDLS, CDR2 YYNGEE, per germline. V was clipped by 4 bases and J by 1 base, with 11 bases between them. The CDR3 DNA reads TGTGCCAGCAGCAAAACCGGGGCCCAAGAGACCCAGTACTTC. Amino acid sequence: CASSKTGAQETQYF.